This passage covers 13 T cell receptor beta chains from one sample sequenced in a study of blood T cell repertoires in COVID-19. TCRdb keeps only in-frame clones here, not all; method: immunoSEQ multiplex PCR. The sample shows 150,000 to 190,000 clones, roughly 72% of them seen only once. The sequenced material came from peripheral blood. Every receptor here comes from a woman of 80 years or more with acute or convalescent COVID-19.

The gene calls are TRBV29-1 and TRBJ1-1; D unclear. Trimming pared 7 bases from V and 4 bases from J, leaving 7 bases between. In germline, CDR1 is SQVTM, CDR2 ANQGSEA. The CDR3 loop spans 10 amino acids. The CDR3 DNA sequence: TGCAGCGGAGGGCGCACTGAAGCTTTCTTT. Protein product: CSGGRTEAFF.

The chain carries TRBV7-3 and TRBJ1-1, with a tentative D call TRBD1 (6 bases). The germline CDR1 and CDR2 sequences are SGHTA and FQGTGA. V lost 1 base and J lost 6, with 15 bases in between. The CDR3 has 15 residues. The CDR3 sequence: CASSLSQGIRPEAFF. The CDR3 DNA sequence: TGTGCCAGCAGCTTAAGTCAGGGGATAAGGCCTGAAGCTTTCTTT.

The chain has TRBV6-6 and TRBJ2-1; D perhaps matches TRBD1 (6 bases). The CDR3 is 16 residues long. Deletions cut 7 bases from V and 6 bases from J, with 22 bases between. Germline CDR1 reads MNHNY; CDR2 reads SVGAGI (reference sequence). Here the CDR3 DNA reads TGTGCCAGCACCAAAGGGGACCTCCAAGGGGGCAATGAGCAGTTCTTC. The encoded protein is CASTKGDLQGGNEQFF.

The chain uses TRBV6-5 and TRBJ2-1; D possibly corresponds to TRBD2 (5 bases). The ends were cut back, 2 bases at V and 5 bases at J, with 7 bases in the middle. Per the germline V gene, CDR1 is MNHEY and CDR2 is SVGAGI. This CDR3 is built from 13 residues. CDR3 sequence: CASSYEGNNEQFF. Written as DNA, the CDR3 is TGTGCCAGCAGTTACGAGGGAAACAATGAGCAGTTCTTC.

The CDR3 region has the DNA TGCGCCAGCAGCCAAGGGGGTAGCGGGAGGGCTAATGAGCAGTTCTTC. Translating gives CASSQGGSGRANEQFF. The V and J genes are TRBV4-1 and TRBJ2-1; 11 bases agree with TRBD2. CDR1 and CDR2 (germline): MGHRA, YSYEKL. V was pared by 1 base and J by 7 bases, with 6 bases of the junction left unmatched. The CDR3 is 16 residues long.

J is TRBJ1-5 and V is TRBV5-6, with D uncertain. Per the germline V gene, CDR1 is SGHDT and CDR2 is YYEEEE. V lost 4 bases, J lost 4 bases, and 15 bases lay in between. The CDR3 covers 15 residues. The chain's CDR3 is CASSRRLQANQPQHF. The CDR3 DNA sequence: TGTGCCAGCAGCCGAAGGCTACAAGCGAATCAGCCCCAGCATTTT.

The sample holds one count of this clone. The chain uses TRBV6-2 or TRBV6-3 and TRBJ2-1; 7 nucleotides line up with TRBD2. Germline V gene sequence: CDR1 MNHEY, CDR2 SVGEGT. V shed 5 bases, J shed 1 base, and the junction held 5 bases outside the gene matches. The CDR3 sequence is 15 residues long. DNA for the CDR3: TGTGCCAGCAGTAGGAGCGGGACTTCCTACAATGAGCAGTTCTTC. This gives the protein CASSRSGTSYNEQFF.

The chain couples TRBV24-1 to TRBJ2-7; the D gene is possibly TRBD2 (6 bases). CDR1 is KGHDR, CDR2 SFDVKD, per germline. The CDR3 loop spans 14 amino acids. The germline V and J ends were trimmed by 4 bases and 4 bases, with 13 bases remaining between them. The DNA for the CDR3 is TGTGCCACCAGTGAAACGGGGGTGGGATACGAGCAGTACTTC. This gives the protein CATSETGVGYEQYF.

V and J are TRBV6-2 or TRBV6-3 and TRBJ2-7, with D possibly TRBD1 on 5 matching bases. The germline V gene encodes CDR1 MNHEY and CDR2 SVGEGT. The CDR3 spans 14 residues. The ends were cut back, 2 bases at V and 7 bases at J, with 15 bases in the middle. DNA for the CDR3: TGTGCCAGCAGTTACCTGGGCCAGGGATGGGAGCAGTACTTC. Protein sequence: CASSYLGQGWEQYF.

This clone showed up just a few times. V is TRBV7-3 and J is TRBJ2-2, with 8 positions matching TRBD1. With V trimmed by 4 bases and J by 3 bases, 10 bases remained unmatched. Germline V CDR1 and CDR2: SGHTA, FQGTGA. The CDR3 is made up of 17 amino acids. The chain's CDR3 is CASSSIAGTGDTGELFF. In DNA, the CDR3 is TGTGCCAGCAGCTCAATCGCCGGGACAGGAGACACCGGGGAGCTGTTTTTT.

J is TRBJ2-7 and V is TRBV5-1, with unresolved D. Per the germline V gene, CDR1 is SGHRS and CDR2 is YFSETQ. V was shortened by 0 bases and J by 6 bases, with 13 bases between the two germline ends. The CDR3 length is 14 residues. For the CDR3, the DNA is TGCGCCAGCAGCTTGGCACTTAGACATGGCGAGCAGTACTTC. Translation: CASSLALRHGEQYF.

The chain combines TRBV5-5 with TRBJ2-6; 11 positions agree with TRBD1. V was clipped by 0 bases and J by 2 bases; unmatched bases: 1. The CDR3 contains 17 residues. The germline CDR1 and CDR2 sequences are SGHKS and YYEKEE (reference sequence). The DNA of the CDR3 is TGTGCCAGCAGCTTGGGGACAGGGGGCGCTGGGGCCAACGTCCTGACTTTC. It yields the protein CASSLGTGGAGANVLTF.

This chain links TRBV30 with TRBJ1-2; 11 bases are a match to TRBD1. The CDR3 is 15 amino acids. Germline V lookup: CDR1 GTSNPN, CDR2 SVGIG (reference sequence). After removal of 0 bases from V and 5 bases from J, the junction contained 5 bases not matched to a gene. The CDR3 region has the DNA TGTGCCTGGAGTGTCCCCGGGACAGGGGGTTATGGCTACACCTTC. As protein: CAWSVPGTGGYGYTF.